The 21 T cell receptor beta chains in this list originate from one sample, sequenced in a study of blood T cell repertoires in COVID-19. Sequenced by immunoSEQ multiplex PCR; TCRdb stores in-frame clones only, minus some. Of 200,000 to 250,000 clones listed, over 80% are singletons. Specimen: peripheral blood. These receptors came from a man in his thirties or forties who had recovered from COVID-19.

The gene calls are TRBV5-6 and TRBJ2-1; 13 bases map to TRBD2. Germline lookup yields CDR1 SGHDT and CDR2 YYEEEE. This CDR3 has 17 amino acids. V trimming: 4 bases; J trimming: 5 bases; junction bases outside the gene matches: 9. Here the CDR3 reads CASSTRRTSGGHNEQFF. CDR3 nucleotide sequence: TGTGCCAGCAGCACCCGCCGGACTAGCGGGGGCCACAATGAGCAGTTCTTC. Looking up the rest from reference TRBV5-6 and TRBJ2-1 gives the full variable domain: DAGVTQSPTHLIKTRGQQVTLRCSPKSGHDTVSWYQQALGQGPQFIFQYYEEEERQRGNFPDRFSGHQFPNYSSELNVNALLLGDSALYLCASSTRRTSGGHNEQFFGPGTRLTVL.

This clone was seen once. This chain joins TRBV7-8 and TRBJ1-3, with D maybe TRBD1 (5 bases). Per germline, CDR1 SGHVS and CDR2 FQNEAQ. The CDR3 loop spans 13 amino acids. The V gene lost 5 bases and the J gene lost 4 bases, with 9 bases spanning the gap. CDR3 region: CASSGARGNTIYF. CDR3 DNA sequence: TGTGCCAGCAGCGGGGCCAGGGGAAACACCATATATTTT.

J is TRBJ1-3 and V is TRBV9; possible D gene TRBD1, 6 bases. CDR3 size: 15 residues. Germline CDR1 is SGDLS and CDR2 is YYNGEE. Trimming removed 4 bases from V and 0 bases from J, with 11 bases in between. The CDR3 DNA reads as TGTGCCAGCAGCAACAACAGGGACTCTGGAAACACCATATATTTT. It is translated as CASSNNRDSGNTIYF. The variable domain in full, with the rest retrieved from reference TRBV9 and TRBJ1-3, is DSGVTQTPKHLITATGQRVTLRCSPRSGDLSVYWYQQSLDQGLQFLIQYYNGEERAKGNILERFSAQQFPDLHSELNLSSLELGDSALYFCASSNNRDSGNTIYFGEGSWLTVV.

This clone was picked up a small number of times. This specimen includes other DNA sequences encoding the same CDR3. The DNA of the CDR3 is TGTGCCAGCAGTGACTCAAGGGGGGGCCACAATGAGCAGTTCTTC. Translating gives CASSDSRGGHNEQFF. The V gene is TRBV6-4, the J gene TRBJ2-1; maybe TRBD2 (7 bases). This CDR3 contains 15 residues. Germline-derived CDR1 and CDR2 are MRHNA and SNTAGT. Trimming took 0 bases from V and 5 from J, leaving 11 bases between them.

The chain uses TRBV5-1 and TRBJ2-3, with D unclear. In germline, CDR1 is SGHRS, CDR2 YFSETQ. CDR3 length: 15 amino acids. Trimming removed 0 bases at V and 6 bases at J, with 14 bases between. The CDR3 DNA follows: TGCGCCAGCAGCTTGGTCGGCGCTAGTAGCGATACGCAGTATTTT. Protein: CASSLVGASSDTQYF.

The rearrangement joins TRBV3-1 (or the pseudogene TRBV3-2) to TRBJ1-6, with D hard to call. Trimming removed 0 bases from V and 13 bases from J, with 13 bases in between. Germline values: CDR1 LGHDT, CDR2 YNNKEL (reference sequence). This CDR3 spans 14 amino acids. The CDR3 bases are TGTGCCAGCAGCCAAGATCTTTTTTCTCGGCCCCTCCACTTT. Residues: CASSQDLFSRPLHF.

The V gene is TRBV6-5, the J gene TRBJ2-7; tentative D call: TRBD1 (6 bases). The length of the CDR3 is 14 residues. The V gene lost 5 bases and the J gene lost 5 bases, with 16 bases spanning the gap. Looked up from germline, CDR1 is MNHEY and CDR2 is SVGAGI. CDR3 amino acids: CASSPQGREDEQYF. CDR3 sequence (DNA): TGTGCCAGCAGTCCACAGGGCCGGGAAGACGAGCAGTACTTC.

The chain joins TRBV7-9 to TRBJ1-1; TRBD1 matches at 7 bases. V was clipped by 11 bases and J by 0 bases; unmatched bases: 6. Germline-derived CDR1 and CDR2 are SEHNR and FQNEAQ (reference sequence). The CDR3 extends over 13 amino acids. The CDR3 nucleotides are TGTGCCGGATCGGGACAGATGAACACTGAAGCTTTCTTT. As protein: CAGSGQMNTEAFF.

The rearrangement uses TRBV6-6 and TRBJ1-2, with unresolved D. The CDR3 has 14 residues. Germline CDR1 is MNHNY and CDR2 is SVGAGI (reference sequence). The V end lost 2 bases, the J end lost 4 bases, and 11 bases lay between the germline ends. CDR3 bases: TGTGCCAGCAGTTACAAAGCGGGCCTCTATGGCTACACCTTC. Protein: CASSYKAGLYGYTF.

The CDR3 sequence is CASSQTNYEQYF. The CDR3 bases are TGTGCCAGCAGCCAAACTAACTACGAGCAGTACTTC. The chain is built from TRBV14 and TRBJ2-7; D remains ambiguous. V was cut by 2 bases and J by 3 bases, with 5 bases left in between. Looked up from germline, CDR1 is SGHDN and CDR2 is FVKESK. The CDR3 runs 12 residues.

The sample holds a few counts of this clone. The chain combines TRBV28 with TRBJ1-1; 8 bases are a match to TRBD1. CDR1 is MDHEN, CDR2 SYDVKM, per germline. This CDR3 region has 13 residues. J lost 7 bases, V lost 5 bases, and 6 bases had no gene match. The CDR3 DNA sequence: TGTGCCAGCAGTCGCCGGGACAGGAATGAAGCTTTCTTT. This gives the protein CASSRRDRNEAFF.

This clone was detected a few times. The chain uses TRBV6-1 and TRBJ1-2; D is undetermined. Per germline, CDR1 MNHNS and CDR2 SASEGT. This CDR3 contains 13 residues. Trimming removed 3 bases from V and 4 bases from J, with 9 bases in between. CDR3 sequence (DNA): TGTGCCAGCAGTGATGGCCGGGTCTATGGCTACACCTTC. It is translated as CASSDGRVYGYTF.

V and J are TRBV2 and TRBJ2-1; 10 nucleotides match TRBD2. The CDR3 spans 15 residues. The V and J ends lost 6 bases and 6 bases, in that order; junction bases with no gene match: 8. Looked up from germline, CDR1 is SNHLY and CDR2 is FYNNEI. The CDR3 protein is CASRVLAGRLNEQFF. For the CDR3, the DNA is TGTGCCAGCAGAGTACTAGCGGGGAGACTCAATGAGCAGTTCTTC.

The sample holds one count of this clone. The rearrangement links TRBV7-2 to TRBJ2-5; D might be TRBD2 (6 bases). Germline V CDR1 and CDR2: SGHTA, FQGNSA. The CDR3 is 14 amino acids. Trimming took off 1 base at V and 7 bases at J, with 13 bases between the two ends. The CDR3, as DNA: TGTGCCAGCAGCTTAGTAGGGCAGGGAGGGACCCAGTACTTC. This gives the protein CASSLVGQGGTQYF.

The chain uses TRBV7-9 and TRBJ1-6; D gene unclear. Germline V gives CDR1 SEHNR, CDR2 FQNEAQ (reference sequence). V was pared by 5 bases and J by 4 bases, with 18 bases between. There are 17 residues in the CDR3. The CDR3 spells CASSPPGRYIYNSPLHF. CDR3 nucleotides: TGTGCCAGCAGCCCCCCGGGTCGGTATATTTATAATTCACCCCTCCACTTT.

The genes are TRBV10-1 and TRBJ2-3, with TRBD1 identical over 8 bases. The CDR3 spans 15 residues. The junction had 5 bases not matched to a gene; V was cut back by 3 bases and J by 3 bases. Per germline, CDR1 WNHNN and CDR2 SYGVQD (reference sequence). This CDR3 reads CASSENRGWTDTQYF. CDR3 sequence (DNA): TGCGCCAGCAGTGAAAACAGGGGGTGGACAGATACGCAGTATTTT.

This chain joins TRBV13 and TRBJ2-2; D unresolved. CDR1 is PRHDT, CDR2 FYEKMQ, per germline (reference sequence). V lost 5 bases, J lost 0 bases, and 10 bases lay in between. The CDR3 runs 15 residues. The CDR3 loop is CASSLYPTNTGELFF. CDR3 nucleotide sequence: TGTGCCAGCAGCCTATACCCCACGAACACCGGGGAGCTGTTTTTT.

The CDR3 region is CASSPIQFQETQYF. CDR3 sequence (DNA): TGTGCCAGCAGCCCGATACAGTTCCAAGAGACCCAGTACTTC. This chain links TRBV5-8 with TRBJ2-5; no clear D. The germline V gene has CDR1 SGHTS and CDR2 YDEGEE. This CDR3 comprises 14 residues. V was pared by 4 bases and J by 1 base, with 11 bases between.

DNA for the CDR3: TGTGCCAGCGGCCAGACACTCACAGATACGCAGTATTTT. Translating gives CASGQTLTDTQYF. The chain employs TRBV5-6 and TRBJ2-3; D gene ambiguous. Germline V gene lookup returns CDR1 SGHDT and CDR2 YYEEEE. This CDR3 comprises 13 residues. Trimming shortened V by 7 bases and J by 2 bases, and 11 bases separated the two germline ends. Filled out from reference TRBV5-6 and TRBJ2-3, the complete variable domain reads DAGVTQSPTHLIKTRGQQVTLRCSPKSGHDTVSWYQQALGQGPQFIFQYYEEEERQRGNFPDRFSGHQFPNYSSELNVNALLLGDSALYLCASGQTLTDTQYFGPGTRLTVL.

The genes are TRBV5-1 and TRBJ2-1; maybe TRBD2 (6 bases). The V end lost 2 bases, the J end lost 4 bases, and 10 bases lay between the germline ends. This CDR3 has 14 amino acids. Germline CDR1 SGHRS, CDR2 YFSETQ. The CDR3 loop is CASSFGTLYNEQFF. The DNA for the CDR3 is TGCGCCAGCAGCTTTGGGACTTTATACAATGAGCAGTTCTTC.

The chain carries TRBV27 and TRBJ1-1, with D hard to call. Trimming shortened V by 8 bases and J by 6 bases, and 16 bases separated the two germline ends. The CDR3 loop spans 13 amino acids. Germline CDR1 reads MNHEY; CDR2 reads SMNVEV (reference sequence). The CDR3 reads CASRSGLGAEAFF. CDR3 coding DNA: TGTGCCAGCCGTTCCGGACTCGGGGCTGAAGCTTTCTTT.